The clone carrying this T cell receptor beta chain was observed a handful of times. The source of the sample is a study of T-cell reconstitution after alpha-beta-depleted transplantation in children. Germline V CDR1 and CDR2: DFQATT, SNEGSKA (reference sequence). The CDR3 runs 13 residues. The V end lost 1 base, the J end lost 7 bases, and 12 bases lay between the germline ends. Researchers prepared the TCRbeta library using unique molecular identifiers, the study reports. TCRdb used MiXCR to reprocess the PCR reads, holding one entry per CDR3 protein. Here the sample spans roughly 400,000 distinct CDR3 sequences, roughly 22% being singletons.

Specimen: PBMCs from the stem cell graft donor, collected from the stem cell graft. The sequence was collected from a human donor who donated a stem cell graft to a child with acute myeloid leukemia. V and J are TRBV20-1 and TRBJ2-3; possible D gene TRBD2, 6 bases. This CDR3 reads CSARVGGINTQYF. CDR3 sequence (DNA): TGCAGTGCTAGAGTAGGAGGGATCAATACGCAGTATTTT.